The clone carrying this TCR beta chain showed up just a few times. Its target is unknown. Expressed TCRB transcripts got sequenced, as all isolated RNA was reverse transcribed. The table came from immunoSEQ multiplex PCR; TCRdb's copy has only in-frame clones and leaves some out. This sample carries about 620,000 clones, roughly 16% of them seen once, and the ten largest clones take about 0.093%. This specimen belongs to a study of beta chain features in type 1 diabetes. Regarding the study as a whole: The influence of HLA type on TCRB rearrangement stayed undetermined. Shorter templates may be favored by PCR, equally so in patients and controls.

Germline V gene data show CDR1 as LGHNA and CDR2 as YNFKEQ. Trimming cost V 0 bases and J 2 bases, with 5 bases left between them. This CDR3 is built from 13 residues. The sequencing sample was made of naive CD4+ T cells from blood. The chain recombines TRBV4-2 with TRBJ2-7; the D is unclear. The TCR originated in a man between 18 and 29 years old in good health. The CDR3 loop is CASSQDMAYEQYF. The DNA for the CDR3 is TGTGCCAGCAGCCAAGACATGGCCTACGAGCAGTACTTC.